This TCR beta chain was captured by sequencing in a study of T cells in Graves' hyperthyroidism and ophthalmopathy. At least ten counts were recorded for this clonotype. Germline assignment: CDR1 MDHEN and CDR2 SYDVKM. CDR3 size: 14 residues. V lost 5 bases and J lost 8; bases outside the gene matches: 11. Template material for amplifying TCR beta CDR3 regions consisted of RNA transcripts. During a first-round RT-PCR of the TCR CDR3, the HTBI primer set was used. One entry per CDR3 protein, called by TCRdb with MiXCR from the multiplex PCR reads. The repertoire holds about 560,000 distinct CDR3 sequences, with 16% as singletons. PBMCs came from less than 11 ml fresh peripheral blood.

The chain links TRBV28 to TRBJ1-2, with 7 bases matching TRBD1. This TCR was recovered from a young woman with Graves' hyperthyroidism. Sequences were obtained from blood. The CDR3 bases are TGTGCCAGCAGTACGACAGGGAGACGACTCGGCTACACCTTC. Its protein is CASSTTGRRLGYTF.